This is a list of T cell receptor gamma chains from one sample in a study of intestinal T cells in coeliac disease. TCRdb re-called the multiplex PCR reads using CATT. The table includes under 1,000 gamma-chain clones, more than 35% detected once. What was sequenced was a duodenal biopsy. These receptors all come from a human donor who served as a control with a normal duodenal biopsy, not a healthy volunteer. Each CDR3 is given with its conserved first and last residue. The order of the fields is CDR3 length, J gene, V gene, clone size, CDR3 DNA, CDR3 protein. Only some rows state a clone size, as once, few, many or a class for expanded clones.

length: 13
J: TRGJ1/TRGJ2
V: TRGV10
size: few
DNA: TGTGCTGCGTGGGATTTTTATTATTATAAGAAACTCTTT
CDR3: CAAWDFYYYKKLF

length: 12
J: TRGJP1
V: TRGV10
size: few
DNA: TGTGCTGCGTGGGGGGGGGGTTGGTTCAAGATATTT
CDR3: CAAWGGGWFKIF

length: 14
J: TRGJP1
V: TRGV3
size: -
DNA: TGTGCCCACCTGGGACAGTCCACTGGTTGGTTCAAGATATTT
CDR3: CAHLGQSTGWFKIF

length: 15
J: TRGJ1/TRGJ2
V: TRGV2
size: few
DNA: TGTGCCCACCTGGGACGGGCAAGGAGGTATTATAAGAAACTCTTT
CDR3: CAHLGRARRYYKKLF

length: 16
J: TRGJP2
V: TRGV2
size: hyperexpanded
DNA: TGTGCCACCTTTATGTCCTTCCATAGTAGTGATTGGATCAAGACGTTT
CDR3: CATFMSFHSSDWIKTF

length: 14
J: TRGJ1/TRGJ2
V: TRGV10
size: -
DNA: TGTGCTGCGTGGGGAGGAATGAATTATTATAAGAAACTCTTT
CDR3: CAAWGGMNYYKKLF

length: 13
J: TRGJ1/TRGJ2
V: TRGV2
size: large
DNA: TGTGCCACCTGGGACGGATCTAATTATAAGAAACTCTTT
CDR3: CATWDGSNYKKLF

length: 13
J: TRGJ1/TRGJ2
V: TRGV3
size: once
DNA: TGTGCCACCTGGACAGCCGCTCATTATAAGAAACTCTTT
CDR3: CATWTAAHYKKLF

length: 13
J: TRGJ1/TRGJ2
V: TRGV8
size: -
DNA: TGTGCCACCTGGGATGAGGCACAAAGAGGGAAACTCTTT
CDR3: CATWDEAQRGKLF

length: 16
J: TRGJP1
V: TRGV4
size: -
DNA: TGTGCCACCTGGGATGGGTTCCATACCACTGGTTGGTTCAAGATATTT
CDR3: CATWDGFHTTGWFKIF

length: 13
J: TRGJ1/TRGJ2
V: TRGV8
size: -
DNA: TGTGCCCACCCTGGGGGTCTCTATTATAAGAAACTCTTT
CDR3: CAHPGGLYYKKLF

length: 12
J: TRGJ1/TRGJ2
V: TRGV9
size: -
DNA: TGTGCCTTGTGGAGGTGGGGTTATAAGAAACTCTTT
CDR3: CALWRWGYKKLF

length: 14
J: TRGJ1/TRGJ2
V: TRGV3
size: few
DNA: TGTGCCACCTGGACCATGGGTCCCTATTATAAGAAACTCTTT
CDR3: CATWTMGPYYKKLF

length: 12
J: TRGJ1/TRGJ2
V: TRGV5
size: -
DNA: TGTGCCACCGTTCGGAATTATTATAAGAAACTCTTT
CDR3: CATVRNYYKKLF

length: 13
J: TRGJ1/TRGJ2
V: TRGV10
size: large
DNA: TGTGCTGCGTGGGATTATAACTATTATAAGAAACTCTTT
CDR3: CAAWDYNYYKKLF

length: 14
J: TRGJP1
V: TRGV3
size: -
DNA: TGTGCCGACCTGGGACAGTCCACTGGTTGGTTCAAGATATTT
CDR3: CADLGQSTGWFKIF

length: 13
J: TRGJ1/TRGJ2
V: TRGV10
size: few
DNA: TGTGCTGCGTGGACCCTTTTTTATTATAAGAAACTCTTT
CDR3: CAAWTLFYYKKLF

length: 12
J: TRGJ1/TRGJ2
V: TRGV3
size: -
DNA: TGTGCCACCTGGTCGCCCATTTATAAGAAACTCTTT
CDR3: CATWSPIYKKLF

length: 11
J: TRGJ1/TRGJ2
V: TRGV9
size: large
DNA: TGTGCCTTGTGGGAGGTTTATAAGAAACTCTTT
CDR3: CALWEVYKKLF

length: 16
J: TRGJ1/TRGJ2
V: TRGV10
size: large
DNA: TGTGCTGCGTGGGATTATAAGAGGTTGAGATCCTATAAGAAACTCTTT
CDR3: CAAWDYKRLRSYKKLF

length: 14
J: TRGJP1
V: TRGV2
size: -
DNA: TGTGCCCACCTGGGACGCACCACTGGTTGGTTCAAGATATTT
CDR3: CAHLGRTTGWFKIF

length: 11
J: TRGJ1/TRGJ2
V: TRGV4
size: large
DNA: TGTGCCACCGAAAATTATTATAAGAAACTCTTT
CDR3: CATENYYKKLF

length: 13
J: TRGJ1/TRGJ2
V: TRGV2
size: -
DNA: TGTGCCACCTGGGTCGTTGTTAGTTATAAGAAACTCTTT
CDR3: CATWVVVSYKKLF

length: 9
J: TRGJ1/TRGJ2
V: TRGV10
size: -
DNA: TGTGCTGGCGTGGGGATTAAACTCTTT
CDR3: CAGVGIKLF

length: 13
J: TRGJP1
V: TRGV4
size: -
DNA: TGTGCCACCCTGGGATGGGGCGGTTGGTTCAAGATATTT
CDR3: CATLGWGGWFKIF

length: 16
J: TRGJP2
V: TRGV2
size: large
DNA: TGTGCCACCTGGAACCCCTACGCTAGTAGTGATTGGATCAAGACGTTT
CDR3: CATWNPYASSDWIKTF

length: 16
J: TRGJ1/TRGJ2
V: TRGV2
size: -
DNA: TGTGCCACCTGGGACGGGCCTCAAGCATTGTATTATAAGAAACTCTTT
CDR3: CATWDGPQALYYKKLF

length: 13
J: TRGJP1
V: TRGV8
size: -
DNA: TGTGCCCACCTGGTCTGGGAAGATGGTTCCAAGATATTT
CDR3: CAHLVWEDGSKIF

length: 13
J: TRGJ1/TRGJ2
V: TRGV11
size: -
DNA: TGTGCCTGCTGGATTAGGCAACGGTATAAGAAACTCTTT
CDR3: CACWIRQRYKKLF

length: 17
J: TRGJP2
V: TRGV2
size: few
DNA: TGTGCCACCTGGGGACAGGTCCATCATAGTAGTGATTGGATCAAGACGTTT
CDR3: CATWGQVHHSSDWIKTF

length: 12
J: TRGJ1/TRGJ2
V: TRGV8
size: few
DNA: TGTGCCACCTGGGGGGTTTATTATAAGAAACTCTTT
CDR3: CATWGVYYKKLF

length: 14
J: TRGJ1/TRGJ2
V: TRGV3
size: -
DNA: TGTGCCGACCTGGGACAGGGAGCTTATTATAAGAAACTCTTT
CDR3: CADLGQGAYYKKLF

length: 13
J: TRGJ1/TRGJ2
V: TRGV3
size: large
DNA: TGTGCCACCTGGGACAGGGCGTGGTATAAGAAACTCTTT
CDR3: CATWDRAWYKKLF

length: 14
J: TRGJP1
V: TRGV10
size: -
DNA: TGTGCTGCTTTCAGGCAAAACACTGGTTGGTTCAAGATATTT
CDR3: CAAFRQNTGWFKIF

length: 14
J: TRGJ1/TRGJ2
V: TRGV8
size: -
DNA: TGTGCACCTGGGATAGGCGTCTGGGATTATAAGAAACTCTTT
CDR3: CAPGIGVWDYKKLF

length: 13
J: TRGJ1/TRGJ2
V: TRGV2
size: -
DNA: TGTGCCACCTGGGTCGTTGTTATTATAAAGAAACTCTTT
CDR3: CATWVVVIIKKLF

length: 17
J: TRGJ1/TRGJ2
V: TRGV11
size: -
DNA: -
CDR3: CTTVPVRSSQGGFKKLF

length: 13
J: TRGJ1/TRGJ2
V: TRGV8
size: large
DNA: TGTGCCACCTGGGATATGAACTGCGATAAGAAACTCTTT
CDR3: CATWDMNCDKKLF

length: 15
J: TRGJP2
V: TRGV2
size: -
DNA: TGTGCACTGGGACGGGCGGGTAGTAGTGATTGGATCAAGACGTTT
CDR3: CALGRAGSSDWIKTF

length: 16
J: TRGJP1
V: TRGV11
size: -
DNA: TGTGCCTGCTGGATTAGGCACAGGGCCACTGGTTGGTTCAAGATATTT
CDR3: CACWIRHRATGWFKIF

length: 14
J: TRGJ1/TRGJ2
V: TRGV11
size: -
DNA: TGTGCCTGCTGGATTAGGCAGGACTATTATAAGAAACTCTTT
CDR3: CACWIRQDYYKKLF

length: 15
J: TRGJ1/TRGJ2
V: TRGV4
size: -
DNA: TGTGCCCACCTGGGATGGGTCGGCTTTTATTATAAGAAACTCTTT
CDR3: CAHLGWVGFYYKKLF